Described below is a single TCR beta chain sequence and its context. Read coverage stops 3 residues before the CDR3 terminus; the germline J gene supplies the remainder. The data derive from a study of T cells in women clearing cervical HPV infection. In the study overall: Blood came at first lesion visit for cases, post-clearance for controls.

The length of the CDR3 is 18 residues. Germline V gene lookup returns CDR1 SGHVS and CDR2 FNYEAQ. V was shortened by 0 bases and J by 4 bases, with 19 bases between the two germline ends. TCRdb keeps only in-frame clones here, not all; method: immunoSEQ multiplex PCR. In all, the sample yields over 45,000 clones. The sample comprised blood buffy coat. The TCR originated in a woman between 18 and 69 years old with a cervical HPV16 infection that either progressed to CIN3+ or cleared (not recorded which). This sequence joins TRBV7-6 and TRBJ1-3; TRBD1 might be the D (5 bases). The CDR3 DNA, read in part, is TGTGCCAGCAGCTTAGCGACGCCGGGCGACAGTTCCGGAAACACC. Amino acids: CASSLATPGDSSGNT. The entire CDR3 protein reads CASSLATPGDSSGNTIYF.